The rows below give T cell receptor beta chains drawn from one sample of a study of identical twins. TCRdb re-analysed the 5' RACE reads in MiXCR, keeping a single row per CDR3 protein. Among about 470,000 distinct CDR3 sequences listed, less than 25% were seen once. This same sample was also part of a study on T cells expressing NK-cell markers.

Material for sequencing was CD4+ T cells sorted from blood. These receptors came from a woman aged 18-29 years in good health. CDR3s include the opening cysteine and the closing phenylalanine or tryptophan. Each record gives: CDR3 protein, CDR3 length, V gene, J gene.

CDR3 protein: CASSTHTGTGYEQYF
CDR3 length: 15
V gene: TRBV12-3/TRBV12-4
J gene: TRBJ2-7

CDR3 protein: CASSQEPGVWNIQYF
CDR3 length: 15
V gene: TRBV4-3
J gene: TRBJ2-4

CDR3 protein: CSATTRLAENYNEQFF
CDR3 length: 16
V gene: TRBV20-1
J gene: TRBJ2-1

CDR3 protein: CSASTSGSVAKNIQYF
CDR3 length: 16
V gene: TRBV20-1
J gene: TRBJ2-4

CDR3 protein: CASSQSSGSGYTF
CDR3 length: 13
V gene: TRBV4-2
J gene: TRBJ1-2

CDR3 protein: CASSAEAGNSPLHF
CDR3 length: 14
V gene: TRBV19
J gene: TRBJ1-6

CDR3 protein: CSASRDLERGEQFF
CDR3 length: 14
V gene: TRBV20-1
J gene: TRBJ2-1

CDR3 protein: CSARRSGGSHLGQETQYF
CDR3 length: 18
V gene: TRBV20-1
J gene: TRBJ2-5

CDR3 protein: CASRILEAEQFF
CDR3 length: 12
V gene: TRBV12-3/TRBV12-4
J gene: TRBJ2-1

CDR3 protein: CASSRTSGGYTDTQYF
CDR3 length: 16
V gene: TRBV9
J gene: TRBJ2-3

CDR3 protein: CASSPNPPGELFF
CDR3 length: 13
V gene: TRBV19
J gene: TRBJ2-2

CDR3 protein: CASSYSWGRVNTEAFF
CDR3 length: 16
V gene: TRBV6-5
J gene: TRBJ1-1

CDR3 protein: CASTPEVGELFF
CDR3 length: 12
V gene: TRBV12-3/TRBV12-4
J gene: TRBJ2-2

CDR3 protein: CSASPQRYEQYF
CDR3 length: 12
V gene: TRBV20-1
J gene: TRBJ2-7

CDR3 protein: CASSFLTHTEAFF
CDR3 length: 13
V gene: TRBV27
J gene: TRBJ1-1

CDR3 protein: CASSSRGHEQYF
CDR3 length: 12
V gene: TRBV12-3/TRBV12-4
J gene: TRBJ2-7

CDR3 protein: CASRRSGENTEAFF
CDR3 length: 14
V gene: TRBV6-1
J gene: TRBJ1-1

CDR3 protein: CASSRSGIPGNTIYF
CDR3 length: 15
V gene: TRBV5-5
J gene: TRBJ1-3

CDR3 protein: CASSLNAGTGGTDTQYF
CDR3 length: 17
V gene: TRBV27
J gene: TRBJ2-3

CDR3 protein: CSARVGGSGTQYF
CDR3 length: 13
V gene: TRBV20-1
J gene: TRBJ2-3

CDR3 protein: CASSSYWTANTEAFF
CDR3 length: 15
V gene: TRBV12-3/TRBV12-4
J gene: TRBJ1-1

CDR3 protein: CSAREVPTDTQYF
CDR3 length: 13
V gene: TRBV20-1
J gene: TRBJ2-3

CDR3 protein: CSARDREPSSPIETQYF
CDR3 length: 17
V gene: TRBV20-1
J gene: TRBJ2-5

CDR3 protein: CASSLRSDYGYTF
CDR3 length: 13
V gene: TRBV7-9
J gene: TRBJ1-2

CDR3 protein: CASSDRRASYEQYF
CDR3 length: 14
V gene: TRBV7-9
J gene: TRBJ2-7

CDR3 protein: CASSEGSNYGYTF
CDR3 length: 13
V gene: TRBV19
J gene: TRBJ1-2

CDR3 protein: CASRPDRGSDEQYF
CDR3 length: 14
V gene: TRBV7-8
J gene: TRBJ2-7

CDR3 protein: CSVEDTGGGYEQYF
CDR3 length: 14
V gene: TRBV29-1
J gene: TRBJ2-7

CDR3 protein: CASSVGPLGGTEAFF
CDR3 length: 15
V gene: TRBV9
J gene: TRBJ1-1

CDR3 protein: CSCLGTGQETQYF
CDR3 length: 13
V gene: TRBV29-1
J gene: TRBJ2-5

CDR3 protein: CSVEFGYGEQFF
CDR3 length: 12
V gene: TRBV29-1
J gene: TRBJ2-1

CDR3 protein: CASSPLVDTQYF
CDR3 length: 12
V gene: TRBV6-6
J gene: TRBJ2-3

CDR3 protein: CAHTGQGVSPQHF
CDR3 length: 13
V gene: TRBV28
J gene: TRBJ1-5

CDR3 protein: CASSLGGLISYEQYF
CDR3 length: 15
V gene: TRBV5-1
J gene: TRBJ2-7

CDR3 protein: CSGVGSAETQYF
CDR3 length: 12
V gene: TRBV20-1
J gene: TRBJ2-5

CDR3 protein: CASSLSYRETEAFF
CDR3 length: 14
V gene: TRBV6-1
J gene: TRBJ1-1

CDR3 protein: CSAGYGTSGVNEQFF
CDR3 length: 15
V gene: TRBV20-1
J gene: TRBJ2-1

CDR3 protein: CASSQGQLGTSEAFF
CDR3 length: 15
V gene: TRBV4-3
J gene: TRBJ1-1

CDR3 protein: CASRWTGRNEQYF
CDR3 length: 13
V gene: TRBV27
J gene: TRBJ2-7

CDR3 protein: CASSLGDRGVLYEQYF
CDR3 length: 16
V gene: TRBV5-5
J gene: TRBJ2-7

CDR3 protein: CASSSGQRQGPYYEQYF
CDR3 length: 17
V gene: TRBV5-1
J gene: TRBJ2-7

CDR3 protein: CASCQHKIQGNEQFF
CDR3 length: 15
V gene: TRBV3-1
J gene: TRBJ2-1

CDR3 protein: CASRALAGGNTGELFF
CDR3 length: 16
V gene: TRBV6-1
J gene: TRBJ2-2

CDR3 protein: CASGRLAGGLNEQFF
CDR3 length: 15
V gene: TRBV5-1
J gene: TRBJ2-1

CDR3 protein: CASSLGVAEGGETQYF
CDR3 length: 16
V gene: TRBV7-2
J gene: TRBJ2-5

CDR3 protein: CSADDRGSTDTQYF
CDR3 length: 14
V gene: TRBV20-1
J gene: TRBJ2-3

CDR3 protein: CASSLIGDGQFF
CDR3 length: 12
V gene: TRBV11-2
J gene: TRBJ2-1

CDR3 protein: CASSRQGASEQFF
CDR3 length: 13
V gene: TRBV7-9
J gene: TRBJ2-1

CDR3 protein: CASSEGSWAGELFF
CDR3 length: 14
V gene: TRBV10-1
J gene: TRBJ2-2

CDR3 protein: CASRGDRVRNQPQHF
CDR3 length: 15
V gene: TRBV6-2/TRBV6-3
J gene: TRBJ1-5